The TCR beta chain under discussion was sequenced for a study of blood T cell repertoires in COVID-19. The method was immunoSEQ multiplex PCR; TCRdb's version includes in-frame clones alone and lacks a portion of them. The table lists about 230,000 clones, roughly 85% of them singletons. CDR3 length: 14 residues. J gave up 1 base and V 6 bases, and 2 bases lay outside the gene matches. CDR1 SNHLY and CDR2 FYNNEI come from the germline V gene. This clonotype was sampled from a man in his forties with acute or convalescent COVID-19. The chain has TRBV2 and TRBJ2-2; the match to TRBD2 covers 7 bases. Sequencing input: peripheral blood. This CDR3 is CASRGGGNTGELFF. The DNA for the CDR3 is TGTGCCAGCAGGGGCGGGGGGAACACCGGGGAGCTGTTTTTT.